This T cell receptor (beta chain) was captured by sequencing in a study of identical twins. V was pared by 3 bases and J by 6 bases, with 9 bases of the junction left unmatched. From germline, CDR1 is SGDLS and CDR2 YYNGEE. The CDR3 is 15 amino acids. Via MiXCR, TCRdb re-called the 5' RACE reads, giving one row per CDR3 protein. The data contain over 250,000 distinct CDR3 sequences, 8% to 9.5% of them seen just once; the ten biggest clones take up about 7.1%. The data were also submitted as part of a second study, on yellow fever vaccine responses in identical twins.

The clonotype was recovered from a woman in her late teens or twenties in good health. This chain connects TRBV9 to TRBJ1-2, with 9 bases aligning to TRBD1. Sequences were obtained from CD8+ T cells sorted from blood. The CDR3 DNA is TGTGCCAGCAGCGCGTGGACAGGGGTTCTAAATGGCTACACCTTC. Translating it yields CASSAWTGVLNGYTF.